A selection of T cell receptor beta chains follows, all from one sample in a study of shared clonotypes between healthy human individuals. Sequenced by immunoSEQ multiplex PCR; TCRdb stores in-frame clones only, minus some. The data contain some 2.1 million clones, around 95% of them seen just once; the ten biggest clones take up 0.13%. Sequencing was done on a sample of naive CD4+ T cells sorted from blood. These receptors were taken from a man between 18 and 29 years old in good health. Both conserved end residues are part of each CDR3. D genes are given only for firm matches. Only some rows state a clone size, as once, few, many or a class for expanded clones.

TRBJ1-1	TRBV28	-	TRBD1	TGTGCCAGCAGTTTCAGGGGGCTAAAGACTGAAGCTTTCTTT	CASSFRGLKTEAFF
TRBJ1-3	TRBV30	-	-	TGTGCCCAGACGGACAGAATCGGAAACACCATATATTTT	CAQTDRIGNTIYF
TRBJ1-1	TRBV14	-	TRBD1	TGTGCCAGCAGCCAAGGATCGAAGGGACAGGGGGTACGGGAAGCTTTCTTT	CASSQGSKGQGVREAFF
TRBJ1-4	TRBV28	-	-	TGTGCCAGCAGTTTATGCCATAATGAAAAACTGTTTTTT	CASSLCHNEKLFF
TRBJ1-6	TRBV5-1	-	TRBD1	TGCGCCAGCAGCTTGGAAGGGGGCGGTTCACCCCTCCACTTT	CASSLEGGGSPLHF
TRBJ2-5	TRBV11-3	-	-	TGTGCCAGCAGCCGGGGCGGAGAGACCCAGTACTTC	CASSRGGETQYF
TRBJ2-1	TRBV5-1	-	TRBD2	TGCGCCAGCAGCCCAACCAGCGGGAGGGTCTCCTACAATGAGCAGTTCTTC	CASSPTSGRVSYNEQFF
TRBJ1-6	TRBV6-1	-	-	TGTGCCAGCTGGCCCGCCAGGGGTTCGCCCCTCCACTTT	CASWPARGSPLHF
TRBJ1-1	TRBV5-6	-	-	TGTGCCAGCACCGTACGAGGGTTTAAGGACACTGAAGCTTTCTTT	CASTVRGFKDTEAFF
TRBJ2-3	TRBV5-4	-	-	TGTGCCAGCAGCACCGACCGATTTAAACCCACAGATACGCAGTATTTT	CASSTDRFKPTDTQYF
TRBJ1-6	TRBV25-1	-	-	TGTGCCAGCAGTGGCGCGCCAATTCGACCCCTCCACTTT	CASSGAPIRPLHF
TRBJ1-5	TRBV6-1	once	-	TGTGCCAGCAGTGAAACGAGGGGTGGGGGCAATCAGCCCCAGCATTTT	CASSETRGGGNQPQHF
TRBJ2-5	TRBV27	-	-	TGTGCCAGCAGTTTATCGTTCCCGCCAGTCCCCCAGTACTTC	CASSLSFPPVPQYF
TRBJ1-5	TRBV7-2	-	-	TGTGCCAGCAGCTTAGCGGGAAGGGGGTTCAATCAGCCCCAGCATTTT	CASSLAGRGFNQPQHF
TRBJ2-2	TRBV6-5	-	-	TGTGCCAGCAGTTATTTCCCGAACACCGGGGAGCTGTTTTTT	CASSYFPNTGELFF
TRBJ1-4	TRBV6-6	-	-	TGTGCCAGCGGGGGGGAAAAACTGTTTTTT	CASGGEKLFF
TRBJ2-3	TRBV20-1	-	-	TGCAGTGCTACTTCAGATACGCAGTATTTT	CSATSDTQYF
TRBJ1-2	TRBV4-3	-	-	TGCGCCAGCAGCCAAGGGGTAGGGGATGGCTACACCTTC	CASSQGVGDGYTF
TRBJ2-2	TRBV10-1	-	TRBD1	TGCGCCAGCAGTGAAGGGACAGGGGGCCTCACCGGGGAGCTGTTTTTT	CASSEGTGGLTGELFF
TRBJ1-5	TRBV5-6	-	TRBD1	TGTGCCAGCAGCTTGTGGGGTCAGGGGGGCAATCAGCCCCAGCATTTT	CASSLWGQGGNQPQHF
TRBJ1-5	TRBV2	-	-	TGTGCCAGCAATGGGGGGAATGGAAATCAGCCCCAGCATTTT	CASNGGNGNQPQHF
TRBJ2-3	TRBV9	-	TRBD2	TGTGCCAGCAGCGCGACTAGCGGTTTCACAGATACGCAGTATTTT	CASSATSGFTDTQYF